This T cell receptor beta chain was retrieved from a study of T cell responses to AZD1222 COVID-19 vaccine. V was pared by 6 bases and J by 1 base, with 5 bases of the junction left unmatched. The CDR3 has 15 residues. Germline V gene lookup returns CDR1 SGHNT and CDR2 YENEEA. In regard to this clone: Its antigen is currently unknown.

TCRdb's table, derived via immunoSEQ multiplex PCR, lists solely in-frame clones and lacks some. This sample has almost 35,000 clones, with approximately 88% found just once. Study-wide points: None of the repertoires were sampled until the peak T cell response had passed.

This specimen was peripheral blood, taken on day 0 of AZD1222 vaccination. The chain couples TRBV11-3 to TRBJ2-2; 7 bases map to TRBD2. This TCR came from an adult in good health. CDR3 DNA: TGTGCCAGCAGTTCCGGGACTATGAACACCGGGGAGCTGTTTTTT. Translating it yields CASSSGTMNTGELFF.